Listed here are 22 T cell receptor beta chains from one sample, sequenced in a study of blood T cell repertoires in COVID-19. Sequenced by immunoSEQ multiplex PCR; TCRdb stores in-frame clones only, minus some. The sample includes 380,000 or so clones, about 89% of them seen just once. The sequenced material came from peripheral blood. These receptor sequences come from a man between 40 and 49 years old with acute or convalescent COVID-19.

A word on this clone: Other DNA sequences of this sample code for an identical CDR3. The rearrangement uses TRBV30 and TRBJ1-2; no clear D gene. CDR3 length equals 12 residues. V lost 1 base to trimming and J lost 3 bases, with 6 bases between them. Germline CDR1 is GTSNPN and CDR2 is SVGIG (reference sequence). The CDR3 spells CAWSGGDYGYTF. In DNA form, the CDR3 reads TGTGCCTGGAGTGGGGGAGACTATGGCTACACCTTC.

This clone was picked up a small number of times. CDR3 sequence (DNA): TGTGCCAGCAGCCCATCGGACAATGAGCAGTTCTTC. This encodes CASSPSDNEQFF. V and J are TRBV5-5 and TRBJ2-1; D is uncertain. Germline V CDR1 and CDR2: SGHKS, YYEKEE (reference sequence). The CDR3 has 12 residues. V lost 4 bases to trimming and J lost 5 bases, with 7 bases between them. Full variable domain (outside the CDR3, taken from reference TRBV5-5 and TRBJ2-1): DAGVTQSPTHLIKTRGQQVTLRCSPISGHKSVSWYQQVLGQGPQFIFQYYEKEERGRGNFPDRFSARQFPNYSSELNVNALLLGDSALYLCASSPSDNEQFFGPGTRLTVL.

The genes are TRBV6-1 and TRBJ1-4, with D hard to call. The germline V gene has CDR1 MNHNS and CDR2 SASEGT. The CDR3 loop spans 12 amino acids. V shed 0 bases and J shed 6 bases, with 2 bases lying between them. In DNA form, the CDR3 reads TGTGCCAGCAGTGAAGCCTATGAAAAACTGTTTTTT. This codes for CASSEAYEKLFF.

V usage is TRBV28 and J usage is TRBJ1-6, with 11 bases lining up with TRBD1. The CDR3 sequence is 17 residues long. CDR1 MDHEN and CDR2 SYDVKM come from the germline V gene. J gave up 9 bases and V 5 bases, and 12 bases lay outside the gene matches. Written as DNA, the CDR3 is TGTGCCAGCAGTGTTGAACCCCCGGGACAGGGGGGTTCACCCCTCCACTTT. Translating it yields CASSVEPPGQGGSPLHF.

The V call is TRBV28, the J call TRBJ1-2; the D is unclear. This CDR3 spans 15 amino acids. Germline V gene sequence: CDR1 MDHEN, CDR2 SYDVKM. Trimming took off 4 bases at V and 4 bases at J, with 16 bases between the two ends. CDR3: CASSSPGLRPYGYTF. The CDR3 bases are TGTGCCAGCAGTTCTCCTGGATTGAGGCCCTATGGCTACACCTTC.

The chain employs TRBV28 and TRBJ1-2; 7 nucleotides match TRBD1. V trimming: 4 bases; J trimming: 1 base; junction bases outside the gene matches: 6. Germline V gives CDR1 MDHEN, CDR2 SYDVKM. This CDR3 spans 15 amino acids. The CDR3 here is CASSSTGINNYGYTF. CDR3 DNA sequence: TGTGCCAGCAGTTCGACAGGGATAAATAACTATGGCTACACCTTC.

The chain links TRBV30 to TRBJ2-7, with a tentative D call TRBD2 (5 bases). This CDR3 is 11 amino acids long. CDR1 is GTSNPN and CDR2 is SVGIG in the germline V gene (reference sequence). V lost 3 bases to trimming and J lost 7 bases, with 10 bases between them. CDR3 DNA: TGTGCCTGGAGCGGGAAGGAGGAGCAGTACTTC. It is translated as CAWSGKEEQYF.

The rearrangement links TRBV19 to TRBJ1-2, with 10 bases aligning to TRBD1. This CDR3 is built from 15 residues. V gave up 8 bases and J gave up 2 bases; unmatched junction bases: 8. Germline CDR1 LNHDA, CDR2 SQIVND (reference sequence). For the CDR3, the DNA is TGTGCCAGTGAGTTAACGGGACAGGGGAACTATGGCTACACCTTC. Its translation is CASELTGQGNYGYTF. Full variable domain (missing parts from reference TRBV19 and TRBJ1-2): DGGITQSPKYLFRKEGQNVTLSCEQNLNHDAMYWYRQDPGQGLRLIYYSQIVNDFQKGDIAEGYSVSREKKESFPLTVTSAQKNPTAFYLCASELTGQGNYGYTFGSGTRLTVV.

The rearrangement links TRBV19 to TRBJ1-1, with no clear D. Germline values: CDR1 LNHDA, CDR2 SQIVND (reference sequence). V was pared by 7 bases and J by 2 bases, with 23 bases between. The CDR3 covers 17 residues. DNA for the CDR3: TGTGCCAGTATGGCTGAGGGAGTTCGAAGTTTTAACACTGAAGCTTTCTTT. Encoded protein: CASMAEGVRSFNTEAFF. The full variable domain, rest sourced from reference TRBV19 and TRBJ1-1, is DGGITQSPKYLFRKEGQNVTLSCEQNLNHDAMYWYRQDPGQGLRLIYYSQIVNDFQKGDIAEGYSVSREKKESFPLTVTSAQKNPTAFYLCASMAEGVRSFNTEAFFGQGTRLTVV.

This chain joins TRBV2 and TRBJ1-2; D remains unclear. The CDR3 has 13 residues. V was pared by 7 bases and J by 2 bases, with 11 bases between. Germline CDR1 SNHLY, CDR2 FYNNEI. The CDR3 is CASTLSVNYGYTF. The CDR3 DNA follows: TGTGCCAGCACTCTCAGTGTGAACTATGGCTACACCTTC. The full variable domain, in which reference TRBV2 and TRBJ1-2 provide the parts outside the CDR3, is EPEVTQTPSHQVTQMGQEVILRCVPISNHLYFYWYRQILGQKVEFLVSFYNNEISEKSEIFDDQFSVERPDGSNFTLKIRSTKLEDSAMYFCASTLSVNYGYTFGSGTRLTVV.

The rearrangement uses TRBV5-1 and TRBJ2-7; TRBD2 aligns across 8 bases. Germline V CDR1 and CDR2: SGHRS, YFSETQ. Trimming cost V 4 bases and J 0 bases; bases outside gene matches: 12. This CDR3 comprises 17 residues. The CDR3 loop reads CASSLWGSSGPSYEQYF. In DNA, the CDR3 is TGCGCCAGCAGCCTCTGGGGGTCTAGCGGGCCCTCCTACGAGCAGTACTTC.

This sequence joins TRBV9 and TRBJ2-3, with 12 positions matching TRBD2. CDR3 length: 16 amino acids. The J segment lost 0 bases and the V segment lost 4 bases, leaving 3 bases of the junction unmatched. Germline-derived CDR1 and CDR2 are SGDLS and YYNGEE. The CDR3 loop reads CASSLAGGYSTDTQYF. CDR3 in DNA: TGTGCCAGCAGCCTAGCGGGAGGGTACAGCACAGATACGCAGTATTTT.

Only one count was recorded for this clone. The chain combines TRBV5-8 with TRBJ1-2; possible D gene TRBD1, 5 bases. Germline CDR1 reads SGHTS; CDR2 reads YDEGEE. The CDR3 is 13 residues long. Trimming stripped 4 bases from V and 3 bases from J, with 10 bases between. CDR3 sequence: CASSLDSYYGYTF. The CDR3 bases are TGTGCCAGCAGCCTAGACAGTTACTATGGCTACACCTTC.

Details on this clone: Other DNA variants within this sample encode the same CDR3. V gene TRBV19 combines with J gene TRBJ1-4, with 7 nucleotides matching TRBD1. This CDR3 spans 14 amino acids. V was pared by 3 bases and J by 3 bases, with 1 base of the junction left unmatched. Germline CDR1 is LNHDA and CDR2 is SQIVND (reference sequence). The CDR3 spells CASSMGTANEKLFF. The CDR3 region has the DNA TGTGCCAGTAGTATGGGGACAGCTAATGAAAAACTGTTTTTT.

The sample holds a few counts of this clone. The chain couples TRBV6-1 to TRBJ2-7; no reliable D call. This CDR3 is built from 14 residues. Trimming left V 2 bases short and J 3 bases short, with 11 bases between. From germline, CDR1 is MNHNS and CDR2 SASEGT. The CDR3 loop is CASSERRRRYEQYF. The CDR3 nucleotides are TGTGCCAGCAGTGAACGAAGGAGACGCTACGAGCAGTACTTC.

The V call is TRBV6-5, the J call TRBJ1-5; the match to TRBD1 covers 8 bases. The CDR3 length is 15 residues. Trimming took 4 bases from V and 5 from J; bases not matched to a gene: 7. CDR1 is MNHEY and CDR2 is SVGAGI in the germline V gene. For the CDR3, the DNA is TGTGCCAGCAGTTCCAGACAGGGGATGCATCAGCCCCAGCATTTT. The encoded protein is CASSSRQGMHQPQHF.

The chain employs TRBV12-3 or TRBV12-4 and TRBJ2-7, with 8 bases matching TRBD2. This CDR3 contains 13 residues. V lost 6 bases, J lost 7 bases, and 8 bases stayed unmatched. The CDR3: CASRLGGVWEQYF. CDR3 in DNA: TGTGCCAGCAGACTCGGGGGGGTCTGGGAGCAGTACTTC.

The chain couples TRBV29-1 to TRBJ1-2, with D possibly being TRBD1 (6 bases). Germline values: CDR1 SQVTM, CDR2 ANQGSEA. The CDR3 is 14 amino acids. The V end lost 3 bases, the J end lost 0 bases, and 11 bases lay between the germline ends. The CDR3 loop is CSVEAGDTNYGYTF. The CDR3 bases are TGCAGCGTTGAGGCAGGGGACACTAACTATGGCTACACCTTC.

CDR3 in amino acids: CASAVQPGQMNTEAFF. The DNA for the CDR3 is TGCGCCAGCGCGGTCCAGCCGGGACAGATGAACACTGAAGCTTTCTTT. V and J are TRBV5-1 and TRBJ1-1; 7 bases line up with TRBD1. This CDR3 is built from 16 residues. Per germline, CDR1 SGHRS and CDR2 YFSETQ. V dropped 7 bases and J dropped 0; count of bases not matched to a gene: 12.

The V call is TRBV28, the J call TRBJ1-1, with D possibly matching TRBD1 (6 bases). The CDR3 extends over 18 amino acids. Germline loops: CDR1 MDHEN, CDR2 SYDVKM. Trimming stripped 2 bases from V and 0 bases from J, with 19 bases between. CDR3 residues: CASSLGGPSGVVNTEAFF. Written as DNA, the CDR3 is TGTGCCAGCAGTTTAGGGGGCCCTAGTGGGGTGGTGAACACTGAAGCTTTCTTT.

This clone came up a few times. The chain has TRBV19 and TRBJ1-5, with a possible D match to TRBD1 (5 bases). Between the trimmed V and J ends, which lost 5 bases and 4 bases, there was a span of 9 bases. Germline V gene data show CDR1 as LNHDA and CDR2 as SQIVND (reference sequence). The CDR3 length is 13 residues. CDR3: CASSFGGNQPQHF. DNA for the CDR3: TGTGCCAGTAGTTTCGGGGGGAATCAGCCCCAGCATTTT.

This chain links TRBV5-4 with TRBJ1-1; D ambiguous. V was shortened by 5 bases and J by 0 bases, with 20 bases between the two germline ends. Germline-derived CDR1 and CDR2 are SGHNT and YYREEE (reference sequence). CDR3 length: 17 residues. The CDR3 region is CASSRPLGASMNTEAFF. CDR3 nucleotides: TGTGCCAGCAGTCGCCCCTTGGGCGCTTCCATGAACACTGAAGCTTTCTTT.